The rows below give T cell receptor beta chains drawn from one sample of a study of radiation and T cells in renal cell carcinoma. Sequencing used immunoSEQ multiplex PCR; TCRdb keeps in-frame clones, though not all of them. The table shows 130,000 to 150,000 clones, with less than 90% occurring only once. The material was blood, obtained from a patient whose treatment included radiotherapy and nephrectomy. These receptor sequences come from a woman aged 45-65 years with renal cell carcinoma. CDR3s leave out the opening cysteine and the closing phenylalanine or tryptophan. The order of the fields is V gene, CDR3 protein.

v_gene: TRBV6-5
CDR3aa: ASSDGQREKLF

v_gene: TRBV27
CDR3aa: ASSFTGHSGNTIY

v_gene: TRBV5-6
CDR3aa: ASSSTGGSEKLF

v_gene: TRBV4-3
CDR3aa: ASSPDRTYEKLF

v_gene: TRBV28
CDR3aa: ASSTGGYQPQH

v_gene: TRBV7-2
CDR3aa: ASSLLGQGSEQY

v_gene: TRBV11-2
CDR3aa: ASSRGTGSYEQY

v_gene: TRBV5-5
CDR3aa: ASSLVVRVDSPLH

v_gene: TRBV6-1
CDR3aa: ASTLRTSFIY

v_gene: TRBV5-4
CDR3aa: ASSPRGQGLETQY

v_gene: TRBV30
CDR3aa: AWSTTRTGVGYT

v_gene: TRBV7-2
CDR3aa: ASSLIRDYEQY

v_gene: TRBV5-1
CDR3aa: ASSSGGISETQY

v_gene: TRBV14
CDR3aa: ASSPRGGSGYT

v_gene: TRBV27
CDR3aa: ASSLNRGSNYGYT

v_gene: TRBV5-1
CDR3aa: ASSPGWGQTTDTQY

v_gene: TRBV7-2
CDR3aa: ASSSPDRKAYEQY

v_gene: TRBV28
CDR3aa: ASSESSNTEAF

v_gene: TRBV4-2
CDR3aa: ASSQEPAGASEQY

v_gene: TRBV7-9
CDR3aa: ASSSGAF

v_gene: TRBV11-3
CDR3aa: ASSRGGSLEAF

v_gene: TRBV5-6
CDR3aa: ASSPKRGGAGTDTQY

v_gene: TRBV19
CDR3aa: ASSIRAGTRRWETQY

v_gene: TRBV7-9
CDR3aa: ASTNPSLTGGKSYNEQF

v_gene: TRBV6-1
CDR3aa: ASSETYITYGCT

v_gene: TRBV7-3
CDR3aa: ASSTGGYQETQY

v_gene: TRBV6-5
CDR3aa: ASKVQGSGYGYT

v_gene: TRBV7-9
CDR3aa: ASSLQGANVLT

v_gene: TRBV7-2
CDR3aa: ASSFRNQPQH

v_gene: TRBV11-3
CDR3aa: ASSPGLAGANEQF

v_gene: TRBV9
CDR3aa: ASSPSLPGTAESRNTEAF

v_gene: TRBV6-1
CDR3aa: ASSETGEGEQF

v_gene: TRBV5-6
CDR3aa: ASSLVLDRGGYEQY

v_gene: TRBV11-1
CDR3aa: ASSLDPEVNEQF

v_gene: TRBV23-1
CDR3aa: ASREDWEQY

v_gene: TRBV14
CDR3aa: ASSKGRIMNTEAF

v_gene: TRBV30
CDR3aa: AWSPLKSGNTIY

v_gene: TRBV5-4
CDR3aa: ASSLEFCRAGELF

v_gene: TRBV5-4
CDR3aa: ASSLERDNTEAF

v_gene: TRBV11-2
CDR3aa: ASSFGTSVYNEQF

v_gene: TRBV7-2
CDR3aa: ASSQRQFYEQY

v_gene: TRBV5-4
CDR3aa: ASSFPGQVYEQY

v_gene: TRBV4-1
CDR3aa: ASSPTGASGIYEQY

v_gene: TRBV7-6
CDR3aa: ASSLGFGTSGREQY

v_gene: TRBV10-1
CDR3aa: ASYSEWTGANNEQF

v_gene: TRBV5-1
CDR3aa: ASSLAGVSYEQY

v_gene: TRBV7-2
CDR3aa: ASRRDSGNTIY

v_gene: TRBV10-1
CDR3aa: ASSDGGAGTYEQY

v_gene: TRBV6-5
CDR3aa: ASRGTGGQPQH

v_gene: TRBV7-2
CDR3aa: ASSFSGATYEQY

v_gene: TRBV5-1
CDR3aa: ASSLVSGLASTGELF

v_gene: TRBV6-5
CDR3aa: ASRPSGGVGQF

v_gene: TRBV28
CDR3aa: AIETANQPQH

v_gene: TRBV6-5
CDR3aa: ASSSAEGRALYEQY